This record concerns one T cell receptor beta chain sequence. These data come from a study of blood T cell repertoires in COVID-19. Study-level background: The cDNA or gDNA used as material had been derived from T cells, B-cell-depleted T cells, or PBMCs.

From germline, CDR1 is LGHNA and CDR2 YNFKEQ. This CDR3 is built from 15 residues. V was clipped by 4 bases and J by 6 bases; unmatched bases: 6. As processed by the authors: The authors estimated nucleated cell counts from reference gene primer amplification. Libraries were prepared by immunoSEQ multiplex PCR; TCRdb keeps only in-frame clonotypes and omits some of them. The D gene and trimming were derived from the DNA, and the V and J assignments and clone size from that table. The repertoire holds about 160,000 clones, with 65% to 85% as singletons. V and J are TRBV4-2 and TRBJ2-3, with 11 bases aligning to TRBD2. Sequenced: peripheral blood. This sequence originates from a woman of 80 years or more with acute or convalescent COVID-19. The CDR3 region is CASSPLAGGRDTQYF. The CDR3 DNA reads TGTGCCAGCAGCCCGCTAGCGGGAGGCCGGGATACGCAGTATTTT.